This is a list of T cell receptor beta chains from one sample in a study of blood T cell repertoires in COVID-19. Profiling relied on immunoSEQ multiplex PCR, and the TCRdb table lists in-frame clones only, not all of them. Here the sample spans some 66,000 clones, 65% to 90% being singletons. The sample taken for sequencing was peripheral blood. The receptors come from a man between 60 and 75 years old with acute or convalescent COVID-19. CDR3s include the opening cysteine and the closing phenylalanine or tryptophan.

v_call	j_call	cdr3_aa
TRBV7-2	TRBJ1-4	CASREGLGEKLFF
TRBV19	TRBJ1-5	CASTPGGYSNQPQHF
TRBV15	TRBJ2-3	CATSKIAGIDTQYF
TRBV5-1	TRBJ2-1	CASSLEGRVIYNEQFF
TRBV5-1	TRBJ1-2	CASSTTIQGGGYTF
TRBV10-1	TRBJ2-1	CASSEGGTGSYNEQFF
TRBV6-5	TRBJ1-6	CASSYLASSYNSPLHF
TRBV7-2	TRBJ1-2	CASSLGPVLGGYTF
TRBV28	TRBJ1-5	CASSRGGGASNQPQHF
TRBV20-1	TRBJ1-2	CSAWTAYGYTF
TRBV19	TRBJ1-1	CASSLQGMAEAFF
TRBV15	TRBJ1-1	CATSITRNTEAFF
TRBV6-5	TRBJ2-1	CATGTSSTNEQFF
TRBV9	TRBJ2-7	CASSPRTGGYEQYF
TRBV30	TRBJ1-1	CAWSAIRTGGSEAFF
TRBV19	TRBJ1-5	CASIDGGSDGYNQPQHF
TRBV5-1	TRBJ2-5	CASSATGGRETQYF
TRBV19	TRBJ2-3	CASKQGASRDTQYF
TRBV30	TRBJ1-3	CAWSTGTVSGNTIYF
TRBV4-2	TRBJ1-2	CASSQDRGGLGYTF
TRBV11-2	TRBJ1-1	CASSLVARGTEAFF
TRBV24-1	TRBJ2-5	CATSRTGGEETQYF
TRBV7-6	TRBJ1-5	CASSPSHKNQPQHF
TRBV19	TRBJ1-4	CASSIPREEKLFF
TRBV29-1	TRBJ1-1	CSVEQVAPGAFF
TRBV6-5	TRBJ1-5	CASGDRSRQPQHF
TRBV3-1/TRBV3-2	TRBJ2-5	CASSQKLRQETQYF
TRBV4-2	TRBJ1-5	CASSQETGLKQPQHF
TRBV4-3	TRBJ1-2	CASSQEEGRGGYTF
TRBV9	TRBJ2-1	CASSVSAINEQFF